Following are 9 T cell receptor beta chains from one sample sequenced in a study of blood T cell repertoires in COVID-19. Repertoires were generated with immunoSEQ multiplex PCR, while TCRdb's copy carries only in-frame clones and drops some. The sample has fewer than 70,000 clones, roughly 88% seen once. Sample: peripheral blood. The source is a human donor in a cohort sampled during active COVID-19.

The CDR3 reads CASSLGLGGYRENTEAFF. CDR3 DNA: TGTGCCAGCAGCTTAGGGTTAGGCGGGTACAGGGAGAACACTGAAGCTTTCTTT. The chain is built from TRBV11-2 and TRBJ1-1, with a tentative D call TRBD1 (6 bases). The CDR3 totals 18 residues. The V and J ends lost 1 base and 1 base respectively, with 19 bases between them. Germline assignment: CDR1 SGHAT and CDR2 FQNNGV.

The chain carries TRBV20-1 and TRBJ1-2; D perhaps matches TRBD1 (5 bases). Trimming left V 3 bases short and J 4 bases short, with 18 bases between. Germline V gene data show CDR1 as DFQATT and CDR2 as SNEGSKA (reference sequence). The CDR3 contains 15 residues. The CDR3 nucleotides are TGCAGTGCTAGTGAGGGGCCAACCCAACTCTATGGCTACACCTTC. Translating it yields CSASEGPTQLYGYTF.

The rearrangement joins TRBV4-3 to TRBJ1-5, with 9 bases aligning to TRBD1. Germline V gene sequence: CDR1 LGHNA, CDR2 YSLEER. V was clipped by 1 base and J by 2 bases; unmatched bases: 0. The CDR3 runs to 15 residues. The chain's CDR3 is CASSQGTGGNQPQHF. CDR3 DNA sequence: TGCGCCAGCAGCCAAGGGACAGGGGGCAATCAGCCCCAGCATTTT.

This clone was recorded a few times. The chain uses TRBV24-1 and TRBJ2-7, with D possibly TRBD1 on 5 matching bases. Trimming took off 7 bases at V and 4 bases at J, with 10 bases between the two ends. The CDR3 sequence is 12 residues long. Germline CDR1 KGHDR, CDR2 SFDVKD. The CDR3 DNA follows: TGTGCCACCAGCGAAAGGGGATACGAGCAGTACTTC. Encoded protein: CATSERGYEQYF.

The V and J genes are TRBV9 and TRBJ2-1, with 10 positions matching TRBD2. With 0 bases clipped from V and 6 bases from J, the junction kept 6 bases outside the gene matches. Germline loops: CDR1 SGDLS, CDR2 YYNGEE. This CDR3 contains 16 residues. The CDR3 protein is CASSVVLAGAFNEQFF. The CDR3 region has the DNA TGTGCCAGCAGCGTAGTCCTAGCGGGAGCCTTCAATGAGCAGTTCTTC.

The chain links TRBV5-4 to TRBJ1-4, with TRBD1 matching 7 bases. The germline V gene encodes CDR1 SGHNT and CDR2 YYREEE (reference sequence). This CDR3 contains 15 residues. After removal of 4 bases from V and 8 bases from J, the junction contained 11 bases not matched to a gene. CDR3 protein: CASSTLSTGKEKLFF. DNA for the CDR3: TGTGCCAGCAGCACCCTATCGACAGGGAAGGAAAAACTGTTTTTT.

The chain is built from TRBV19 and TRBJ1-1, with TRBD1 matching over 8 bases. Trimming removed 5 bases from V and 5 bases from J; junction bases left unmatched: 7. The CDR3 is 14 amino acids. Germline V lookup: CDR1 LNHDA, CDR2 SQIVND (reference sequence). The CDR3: CASSAGGVITEAFF. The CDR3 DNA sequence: TGTGCCAGTAGTGCAGGGGGCGTTATAACTGAAGCTTTCTTT.

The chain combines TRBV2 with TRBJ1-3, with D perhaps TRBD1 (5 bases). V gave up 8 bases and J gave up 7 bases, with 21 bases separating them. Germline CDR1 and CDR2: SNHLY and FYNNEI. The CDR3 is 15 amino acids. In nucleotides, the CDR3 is TGTGCCAGCCTGAAGGAGGCCCTGCGGGGGAACACCATATATTTT. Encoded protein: CASLKEALRGNTIYF.

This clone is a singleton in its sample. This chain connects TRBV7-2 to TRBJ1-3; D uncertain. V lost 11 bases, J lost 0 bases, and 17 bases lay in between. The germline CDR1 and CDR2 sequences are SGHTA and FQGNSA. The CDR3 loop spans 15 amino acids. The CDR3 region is CASYGPGNSGNTIYF. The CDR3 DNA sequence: TGTGCCTCCTACGGCCCGGGGAACTCTGGAAACACCATATATTTT. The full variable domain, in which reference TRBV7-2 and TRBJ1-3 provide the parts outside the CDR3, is GAGVSQSPSNKVTEKGKDVELRCDPISGHTALYWYRQSLGQGLEFLIYFQGNSAPDKSGLPSDRFSAERTGGSVSTLTIQRTQQEDSAVYLCASYGPGNSGNTIYFGEGSWLTVV.